This T cell receptor (beta chain) was identified during a study of cytomegalovirus exposure and HLA in healthy donors (TCRdb year 2017). Context from the whole study: In an earlier analysis of under 750 of the donors, 250 to 350 Gb of sequence data and about 110 million unique TCR beta sequences from about 179 million T cells were reported. An early release that covered around 590 HLA-typed donors contained approximately 320 gigabases of sequencing data and roughly 84 million unique TCR sequences. Among the approximately 420 genotyped donors, approximately 76% belonged to the genetic ancestry cluster associated with self-reported Caucasian donors. The aim of the study was to test whether cataloging public T cell receptors could identify signatures of past pathogen exposure. The study profiled the T cell repertoires of more than 500 subjects by immunosequencing and related them to cytomegalovirus serostatus. A separate validation cohort of over 95 different subjects was used in addition to the roughly 670-subject first cohort. High-throughput TCR immunosequencing, statistical association of individual TCRs with disease status, and machine learning were combined to predict cytomegalovirus infection status. In a later analysis, previously published TCR beta repertoires from fewer than 750 donors were re-analyzed and high-resolution HLA genotyping was added so that TCR occurrence patterns could be studied. Rather than drawing on any new phenotypic data, the later analysis identified candidate immune exposures from TCR beta sequences and the way those sequences occurred across donors. In an earlier analysis of 500 to 650 of the donors, high-throughput TCR beta sequencing was used to judge whether each TCR beta V gene segment behaved as functional or pseudogenic. Donor age, sex, ethnicity and CMV serostatus were collected together with the repertoire data. In a later genetic analysis, genome-wide SNP genotypes for about three fifths of the roughly 670 donors were used, and that subset was treated as a discovery cohort. All discovery cohort repertoires had been generated on a single sequencing platform. Class I and class II HLA loci were covered by the typing at four-digit resolution. Typing coverage differed by locus: A, B, C, DRB1 and DQB1 were typed in about 620-640 donors, DQA1 in 500 to 550, DPA1 in around 600, and DPB1 in approximately 450. Because of strong linkage in the cohort, roughly five DR-DQ haplotypes were treated as single units for association and clustering. On average, roughly 250,000 unique TCR beta nucleotide sequences were sequenced per donor among several hundred genotyped donors of the cohort, with roughly 18% of those sequences being non-productive.

V is trimmed back by 4 bases and J by 7 bases, and the junction contains 4 bases that no gene match accounts for. The germline V gene encodes CDR1 LNHDA and CDR2 SQIVND (reference sequence). From its cysteine to its phenylalanine, the CDR3 spans 13 amino acids. Here the CDR3 DNA is all that survives: 39 bases in frame from base 1. The cohort comprised some 700 healthy bone marrow donors. At the time of sampling, all cohort members were nominally healthy, though unrecorded immune exposures were likely present. The donor tested CMV seronegative, placing the donor among the 350 or so seronegative members of the cohort. A peripheral blood sample was provided by each donor, and peripheral blood mononuclear cells were used for TCR beta sequencing. The Qiagen DNeasy Blood Extraction Kit was used to extract genomic DNA from the blood cell samples. Results the study describes overall, beyond this receptor: Sequencing depth was assumed to be roughly uniform across donors in the presence/absence analyses, though that assumption may not hold. Broadly in line with IMGT annotations, most TCR beta V segments showed up in productive rearrangements about 90% or about 30% of the time in an earlier analysis of several hundred of the donors. Compared with equally common non-associated chains, HLA-associated TCR beta chains in a later analysis were more clonally expanded and had lower generation probabilities. In this cohort, only TCR beta chains were sequenced, and detectable features were limited by the absence of alpha or paired-chain data. Cytomegalovirus status was reported to be diagnosed by the classifier with high specificity and sensitivity in both the original and validation cohorts. A later genetic analysis associated a missense DCLRE1C variant with V-gene and J-gene trimming of TCR beta chains, and an independent cohort replicated the association. Strong co-occurrence of HLA alleles, especially DR and DQ, made assigning TCR associations to individual alleles difficult. According to a later analysis, parvovirus B19, influenza, CMV and Epstein-Barr virus appeared linked to several top co-occurrence clusters. Because some donors lacked HLA typing at each locus, the association tests relied only on the typed subset. According to a later genetic analysis, donors in an Asian-associated ancestry cluster had fewer N-insertions in productive TCRs than the approximately 690-donor mean. According to a later analysis, most CMV-associated TCR beta chains appeared to be HLA-restricted, and the HLA associations seemed to be driven largely by CMV exposure. The earlier analysis of approximately 540 of the donors excluded 15 to 20 rarely observed V segments, including chromosome 9 orphons, because counts were too low. Specific HLA alleles were associated with some 15,000 TCR beta sequences at a false discovery rate of 0.05 in a later analysis. Some IMGT-functional V segments, including TRBV6-2 and TRBV6-3, could not be distinguished by the 87-base-pair reads and were therefore excluded. A further reported finding was that TCR beta sequences accurately predicted the HLA-A and HLA-B alleles for most subjects in the first cohort. In vitro tests confirmed that a few of the cytomegalovirus-associated TCR beta chains recognize cytomegalovirus antigens. While some public TCRs were present in many individuals, most TCR sequences turned up only very rarely across donors. It was suggested by the authors that the approach could potentially be generalized to other disease states and immunological phenotypes. A cluster of highly shared sequence variants was judged likely to be a technical artifact of the sequencing pipeline. In a later analysis, the rate of TCR association differed among HLA loci, with DRB1 alleles having the most associated TCRs and HLA-C alleles having the fewest. The study gave a list of about 160 TCR beta chains associated with cytomegalovirus. CMV serostatus was the only immune exposure information available for the cohort. Correlated functional status among segregating V segments might reflect linkage disequilibrium, but an unknown experimental factor could not be ruled out.

The library relied on the immunoSEQ multiplex PCR assay. A mixture of 60 forward primers for TCR Vbeta segments and 13 reverse primers for TCR Jbeta segments was used in the multiplex PCR. A multiplex PCR assay on genomic DNA amplified the CDR3 region of rearranged TCR beta genes. Amplified TCR beta libraries were sequenced as 87-base-pair reads on the Illumina HiSeq System. The authors processed their data as follows. A later analysis tallied approximately 87 million unique TCR beta chains across the approximately 670 repertoires, and 10 million to 11 million of those chains were shared by two or more donors. A nearest-neighbor algorithm error-corrected the raw reads and collapsed the reads into unique sequences, merging closely related sequences to remove PCR and sequencing errors. V, D and J gene segments were assigned by aligning CDR3 sequences to IMGT reference sequences. For a sequence to be retained, a match of at least six nucleotides to both a V gene segment and a J gene segment was required. Rearrangements were called productive when the CDR3 lacked stop codons and stayed in frame with V and J; all others were non-productive. Following IMGT convention, CDR3 was defined as the stretch from the second conserved V-encoded cysteine up to the conserved J-encoded phenylalanine. The earlier analysis of 500 to 750 of the donors excluded any sequence lacking an unambiguous match to a single V gene segment. In an earlier analysis of a few hundred of the donors, V segments were called functional above 56.7% productive rearrangements and were called segregating when the between-donor standard deviation exceeded 5%. A statistical classification framework was built to diagnose cytomegalovirus status from the catalog of TCR beta chain sequences. In a later analysis, TCR nucleotide sequences were compared against IMGT/GENE-DB human TR gene sequences so that V and J genes could be assigned. The TCRdist pipeline was used in a later analysis to assign CDR3 sequences and most-parsimonious VDJ recombination scenarios. In a later analysis, each TCR beta chain was defined by its CDR3 amino acid sequence together with its V-gene family, and reads lacking a unique V-gene family were excluded. As a way to deal with suspected cross-contamination and a sequencing artifact, a later analysis dropped hundreds of nucleotide sequences that were highly shared and had low generation probability. For each public chain, a later analysis derived a clonal expansion index from normalized ranks of inferred template counts within each repertoire. Generation probabilities in a later analysis came from a VDJ recombination model fitted to out-of-frame rearrangements, and those results were checked against IGoR. In a later analysis, hypergeometric tests were used to score TCR-TCR, TCR-HLA and TCR-CMV co-occurrence, with a repertoire-size bias correction applied to TCR pairs. A later analysis estimated false discovery rates by permuting HLA or CMV assignments 20 times. In a later analysis, co-occurring TCRs were grouped using DBSCAN, with TCRdist sequence similarity added in when clustering inside HLA-allele-positive subsets. Repertoires with fewer than 30,000 or more than 120,000 public chains, plus five repertoires with anomalous nucleotide sharing, were excluded from co-occurrence clustering. Drawn from immuneACCESS, this table holds only the in-frame rearrangements with V and J called that TCRdb kept. Clones are partly lost; checked studies trace under half to an unresolved V gene and leave the rest unexplained. That table gives V, J and clone size, and the DNA gave D and trimming. The sample table gives some 84,000 clones. Of the sample, 0.58% falls within the top ten clones.

Details on this clone: Its antigen is not yet known.

This clonotype originated in a man in his forties or fifties in good health and CMV-seronegative. The sequenced sample was PBMCs. The V gene is TRBV19 and the J gene is TRBJ1-2; 9 bases in between match TRBD1. The CDR3 corresponds to CASSRDRVLGYTF. The nucleotides are TGTGCCAGTAGTAGGGACAGGGTACTTGGCTACACCTTC.